This TCR beta chain was captured by sequencing in a study of shared clonotypes between healthy human individuals. Study details: Per donor, three plates held CD4 naive cells, three held CD4 memory, two held CD8 naive and one held CD8 memory. General study points: On the whole, naive subsets had larger estimated richness than memory subsets had.

In regard to this clone: Its target is not known.

Germline values: CDR1 SEHNR, CDR2 FQNEAQ (reference sequence). CDR3 length: 12 amino acids. CD45RO-negative, CCR7-selected cells formed the naive CD8 fraction, which excluded terminally differentiated effector memory CD45RA+ cells. The table came from immunoSEQ multiplex PCR; TCRdb's copy has only in-frame clones and leaves some out. The data show more than 2 million clones, around 93% seen once. The chain links TRBV7-9 to TRBJ2-7; D possibly matches TRBD1 or TRBD2 (5 bases each). The specimen sequenced was naive CD8+ T cells from PBMCs. The receptor was derived from a man in his late teens or twenties in good health. Some clones in this sample may be carry-over from other donors' samples. The DNA for the CDR3 is TGTGCGTCGAGGGGAGCCCCATACGAGCAGTACTTC. This sequence encodes CASRGAPYEQYF.